This TCR beta chain was retrieved from a study of spatial heterogeneity in lung cancer. CDR3 length: 13 residues. CDR1 is DFQATT and CDR2 is SNEGSKA in the germline V gene (reference sequence). Time point described: sample taken at primary tumor resection. Just over 70 TRACERx patients with early, untreated non-small cell lung cancer donated samples. Tumor, nontumor lung or frozen PBMC supplied whole RNA, sequenced without sorting. TCR cDNA molecules each carried a unique molecular identifier. TCRdb called the 5' RACE reads again in MiXCR, with one record for every CDR3 protein. The data hold around 66,000 distinct CDR3 sequences, with about 6.3% observed a single time. Study outcomes and limitations: The appearance of ubiquitous expanded tumor TCRs in blood was greater at resection than follow-up.

The table lists this clonotype with a few counts. Its matching antigen is unknown. A junction boundary mismatches the germline segment, possibly from a read error. The sample consisted of PBMCs, taken at surgery. The chain joins TRBV20-1 to TRBJ2-1; unclear D gene. The receptor's source is a female donor with early-stage non-small cell lung cancer. The CDR3 is CSAIPDSHNEQFF. CDR3 bases: TGCAGTGCTATCCCAGACTCCCACAATGAGCAGTTCTTC.